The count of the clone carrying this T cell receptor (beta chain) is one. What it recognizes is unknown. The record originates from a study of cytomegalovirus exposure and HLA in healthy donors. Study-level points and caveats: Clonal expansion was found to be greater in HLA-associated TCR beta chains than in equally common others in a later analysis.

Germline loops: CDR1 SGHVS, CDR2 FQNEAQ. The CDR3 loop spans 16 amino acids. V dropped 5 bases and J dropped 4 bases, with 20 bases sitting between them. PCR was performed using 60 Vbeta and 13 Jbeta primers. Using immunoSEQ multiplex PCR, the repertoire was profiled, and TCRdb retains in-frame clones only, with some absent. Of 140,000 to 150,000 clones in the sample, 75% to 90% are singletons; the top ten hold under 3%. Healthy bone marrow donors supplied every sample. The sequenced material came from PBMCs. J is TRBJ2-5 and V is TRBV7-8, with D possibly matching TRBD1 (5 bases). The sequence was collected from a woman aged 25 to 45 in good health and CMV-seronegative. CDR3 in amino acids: CASSPRAGRLRETQYF. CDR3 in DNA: TGTGCCAGCAGCCCCCGGGCAGGGCGGTTGAGAGAGACCCAGTACTTC.